This T cell receptor (beta chain) appears in the sequencing data of a study of cytomegalovirus exposure and HLA in healthy donors. Overall study: In a previous analysis, 120 million or so unique TCR beta sequences were found from some 180 million T cells.

Whole-study findings and limits: Reportedly, a later analysis found an Asian-associated ancestry cluster had fewer N-insertions than the roughly 700-donor mean.

Both 60 Vbeta primers and 13 Jbeta primers went into the PCR. Clones were read by immunoSEQ multiplex PCR, and TCRdb kept only the in-frame ones, dropping some. This table holds roughly 110,000 clones, roughly four fifths found once. Concerning this clone: Antigen unknown.

Trimming stripped 5 bases from V and 2 bases from J, with 17 bases between. Germline values: CDR1 SGHVS, CDR2 FNYEAQ. The CDR3 runs to 16 residues. This chain joins TRBV7-6 and TRBJ2-3, with D hard to call. The sequence was obtained from a man between 18 and 35 years old in good health and CMV-seronegative. Material: PBMCs. CDR3 bases: TGTGCCAGCAGCCCCCGAGAGGTAGTAATCACAGATACGCAGTATTTT. This codes for CASSPREVVITDTQYF.